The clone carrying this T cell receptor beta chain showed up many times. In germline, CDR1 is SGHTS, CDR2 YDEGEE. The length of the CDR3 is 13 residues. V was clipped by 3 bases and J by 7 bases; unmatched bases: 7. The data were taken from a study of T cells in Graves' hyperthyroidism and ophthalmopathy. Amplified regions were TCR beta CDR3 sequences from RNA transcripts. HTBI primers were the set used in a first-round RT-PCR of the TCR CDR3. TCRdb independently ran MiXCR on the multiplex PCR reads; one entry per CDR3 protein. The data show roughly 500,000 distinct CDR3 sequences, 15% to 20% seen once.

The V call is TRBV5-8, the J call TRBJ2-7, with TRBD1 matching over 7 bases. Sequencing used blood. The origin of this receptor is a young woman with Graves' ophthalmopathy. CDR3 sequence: CASSSGQPGEQYF. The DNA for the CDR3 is TGTGCCAGCAGCTCGGGACAGCCTGGGGAGCAGTACTTC.